In this sample, the clone carrying this T cell receptor beta chain turned up a few times. Its antigen is as yet unknown. This CDR3 has 13 amino acids. The V gene lost 8 bases and the J gene lost 3 bases, with 13 bases spanning the gap. The germline CDR1 and CDR2 sequences are SNHLY and FYNNEI. This PCR relied on a set of 60 Vbeta primers and 13 Jbeta primers. Generated by immunoSEQ multiplex PCR, the TCRdb table keeps only in-frame clones and is missing some. This table holds 110,000 or so clones, roughly an eighth found once. This sample is drawn from a study of cytomegalovirus exposure and HLA in healthy donors. Study context: A data release that came early held roughly 80 million unique TCRs from HLA-typed donors. Study findings and constraints: Whilst most TCR sequences proved rare, a subset of public TCRs occurred across many donors. The study had only CMV serostatus as immune exposure information.

The material sequenced was PBMCs. This sequence was found in a man aged 40-49 years in good health and CMV-seropositive. V usage is TRBV2 and J usage is TRBJ2-5; D gene ambiguous. The CDR3 bases are TGTGCCAGCGGTGCCAGAACCAAAGAGACCCAGTACTTC. Its protein is CASGARTKETQYF.